Included here is one T cell receptor (beta chain) sequence, with context. The antigen it recognizes is unknown. No per-base quality is available; no much larger clone lies one base away. The sample comes from a study of T cell changes during pregnancy in multiple sclerosis (dated 2019 in TCRdb). The study in broad terms: The study looked at changes in the T cell repertoire across pregnancy in women with multiple sclerosis.

Counted from cysteine to phenylalanine, this CDR3 has 12 amino acids. Of the read, only the CDR3 DNA is kept; its 36 bases are in frame from base 1. A distance of 6 bases separates the germline ends of V and J, which lose 7 bases and 5 bases respectively. Sequences MNHEY (CDR1) and SMNVEV (CDR2) are obtained from the germline V gene (reference sequence). Library preparation used the immunoSEQ multiplex PCR assay. This is the immuneACCESS table as TCRdb keeps it, with only in-frame sequences that have V and J called. A part of the clones is gone; compared with another copy, unresolved V genes explain less than half, and the rest is unexplained. Here the sample has 50,000 to 70,000 clones; more than 90% occur a single time. The ten largest account for approximately 1.4% of the sample.

This chain is built from TRBV27 and TRBJ1-6, with no D gene named confidently. The specimen was peripheral blood, collected in the second trimester of pregnancy. The receptor was derived from a female donor with multiple sclerosis, enrolled in a pregnancy study. CDR3 reads: CASTDHNSPLHF. In nucleotides, the sequence is TGTGCCAGCACAGATCATAATTCACCCCTCCACTTT.